The rows below give T cell receptor beta chains drawn from one sample of a study of PD-1 blockade in classical Hodgkin lymphoma. Profiling relied on immunoSEQ multiplex PCR, and the TCRdb table lists in-frame clones only, not all of them. The sample carries 25,000 to 35,000 clones, roughly 80% recorded once. The material sequenced was CD4+ T cells from blood, taken before the fourth cycle of nivolumab. These receptors all come from a human donor with classical Hodgkin lymphoma. The CDR3 runs from the conserved cysteine through the conserved F or W. Fields, in order: J gene, V gene, D gene, clone size, CDR3 protein, CDR3 DNA. D genes are given only for firm matches. Clone size appears in some rows only: once, few, many, or a class for an expanded clone.

TRBJ2-2 | TRBV7-3 | - | once | CASSSAGQHTGELFF | TGTGCCAGCAGCTCGGCGGGACAGCACACCGGGGAGCTGTTTTTT
TRBJ1-5 | TRBV19 | - | - | CASSIRTNSNQPQHF | TGTGCCAGTAGTATCAGGACCAATAGCAATCAGCCCCAGCATTTT
TRBJ2-3 | TRBV19 | - | few | CASSRDFWGTDTQYF | TGTGCCAGTAGCCGGGACTTCTGGGGCACAGATACGCAGTATTTT
TRBJ1-3 | TRBV15 | - | - | CATSRGVSGNTIYF | TGTGCCACCAGCAGAGGGGTGTCTGGAAACACCATATATTTT
TRBJ2-4 | TRBV27 | TRBD2 | - | CASSLLAGDGHKNIQYF | TGTGCCAGCAGTTTACTAGCGGGAGATGGCCATAAAAACATTCAGTACTTC
TRBJ2-7 | TRBV7-9 | - | once | CASSLAVRPYEQYF | TGTGCCAGCAGCTTAGCGGTGAGGCCTTACGAGCAGTACTTC
TRBJ1-6 | TRBV4-2 | TRBD1 | - | CASSQTGTGNNSPLHF | TGTGCCAGCAGCCAGACGGGGACAGGAAATAATTCACCCCTCCACTTT
TRBJ1-6 | TRBV5-1 | TRBD1 | - | CASSLARGDSPLHF | TGCGCCAGCAGCTTGGCCAGGGGGGATTCACCCCTCCACTTT
TRBJ1-3 | TRBV6-5 | - | - | CASSRQAAGNTIYF | TGTGCCAGCAGTCGACAGGCCGCTGGAAACACCATATATTTT
TRBJ1-4 | TRBV5-4 | - | - | CAGWANEYEKLFF | TGTGCCGGCTGGGCCAATGAATATGAAAAACTGTTTTTT
TRBJ1-4 | TRBV18 | TRBD1 | - | CASSPTGGSEKLFF | TGTGCCAGCTCACCAACAGGGGGTAGTGAAAAACTGTTTTTT
TRBJ2-7 | TRBV4-3 | - | - | CASSQAQGGEQYF | TGCGCCAGCAGCCAAGCCCAGGGGGGCGAGCAGTACTTC
TRBJ2-5 | TRBV29-1 | TRBD2 | - | CSVREFQETQYF | TGCAGCGTGCGGGAGTTCCAAGAGACCCAGTACTTC
TRBJ2-2 | TRBV2 | - | once | CASKGTANTGELFF | TGTGCCAGCAAAGGGACGGCGAACACCGGGGAGCTGTTTTTT
TRBJ2-7 | TRBV7-9 | - | - | CASSLGRTGPYEQYF | TGTGCCAGCAGCTTGGGGCGGACGGGGCCCTACGAGCAGTACTTC
TRBJ2-7 | TRBV10-3 | - | - | CAISDLGEQYF | TGTGCCATCAGTGATTTAGGGGAGCAGTACTTC
TRBJ2-5 | TRBV30 | - | once | CAWSPPGTQYF | TGTGCCTGGAGCCCACCCGGGACCCAGTACTTC
TRBJ1-3 | TRBV5-5 | - | - | CASSPGAYSGNTIYF | TGTGCCAGCAGCCCGGGCGCCTACTCTGGAAACACCATATATTTT
TRBJ2-5 | TRBV5-1 | TRBD1 | - | CASSFRDRVQETQYF | TGCGCCAGCAGCTTCCGGGACAGGGTTCAAGAGACCCAGTACTTC
TRBJ1-1 | TRBV6-5 | - | - | CASSYSVNTEAFF | TGTGCCAGCAGTTACTCGGTGAACACTGAAGCTTTCTTT
TRBJ1-1 | TRBV27 | TRBD1 | - | CASSRGQGRAEAFF | TGTGCCAGCAGCAGGGGACAGGGGCGGGCCGAAGCTTTCTTT
TRBJ2-7 | TRBV10-3 | TRBD1 | - | CAIRAPGQGSYEQYF | TGTGCCATCAGGGCACCGGGACAGGGATCCTACGAGCAGTACTTC
TRBJ1-6 | TRBV6-1 | TRBD1 | - | CASSYGQANSPLHF | TGTGCCAGCAGCTACGGACAGGCTAATTCACCCCTCCACTTT
TRBJ2-2 | TRBV2 | - | once | CASSEEGQTNTGELFF | TGTGCCAGCAGTGAGGAGGGACAGACGAACACCGGGGAGCTGTTTTTT
TRBJ2-7 | TRBV9 | TRBD1 | - | CASSVGQGALYEQYF | TGTGCCAGCAGCGTAGGACAGGGGGCACTATACGAGCAGTACTTC
TRBJ1-4 | TRBV11-2 | - | - | CASSFRQLNEKLFF | TGTGCCAGCAGCTTTAGACAGCTTAATGAAAAACTGTTTTTT
TRBJ2-5 | TRBV7-7 | - | - | CASSTRLGGETQYF | TGTGCCAGCAGCACTCGTCTTGGGGGGGAGACCCAGTACTTC
TRBJ2-2 | TRBV5-4 | - | - | CASSLGVATPSTGELFF | TGTGCCAGCAGCTTGGGGGTTGCGACCCCGAGCACCGGGGAGCTGTTTTTT
TRBJ2-6 | TRBV27 | - | - | CATGDGHSGANVLTF | TGTGCCACCGGGGACGGACACTCTGGGGCCAACGTCCTGACTTTC
TRBJ1-5 | TRBV2 | - | - | CASKATALDRNQPQHF | TGTGCCAGCAAGGCGACCGCACTGGACCGCAATCAGCCCCAGCATTTT
TRBJ1-2 | TRBV7-9 | - | - | CASSLRVYNYGYTF | TGTGCCAGCAGCTTAAGGGTCTATAACTATGGCTACACCTTC
TRBJ2-1 | TRBV7-9 | TRBD2 | - | CASSLGLAFYNEQFF | TGTGCCAGCAGCTTGGGACTAGCTTTTTACAATGAGCAGTTCTTC
TRBJ2-3 | TRBV27 | - | - | CASGGRSTDTQYF | TGTGCCAGCGGAGGACGGAGCACAGATACGCAGTATTTT
TRBJ2-5 | TRBV6-5 | - | - | CASRGEETQYF | TGTGCCAGCAGGGGGGAAGAGACCCAGTACTTC
TRBJ2-3 | TRBV19 | - | - | CASSIPGSGTQYF | TGTGCCAGTAGTATCCCAGGGTCGGGTACGCAGTATTTT
TRBJ2-7 | TRBV2 | - | - | CASSYSSYEQYF | TGTGCCAGCAGTTATAGCTCCTACGAGCAGTACTTC
TRBJ1-1 | TRBV10-1 | - | - | CASKGNTEAFF | TGCGCCAGCAAGGGGAACACTGAAGCTTTCTTT
TRBJ1-2 | TRBV5-1 | - | medium-sized | CASSTQGYGYTF | TGCGCCAGCAGCACGCAAGGTTATGGCTACACCTTC
TRBJ2-7 | TRBV11-3 | TRBD1 | few | CASSPGQGYEQYF | TGTGCCAGCAGCCCTGGACAGGGCTACGAGCAGTACTTC
TRBJ2-5 | TRBV4-2 | - | - | CASSKGLWETQYF | TGTGCCAGCAGTAAGGGACTTTGGGAGACCCAGTACTTC
TRBJ2-5 | TRBV27 | - | - | CASSQSGIPWETQYF | TGTGCCAGCAGCCAGTCCGGGATCCCTTGGGAGACCCAGTACTTC
TRBJ1-2 | TRBV28 | - | - | CASSLGGARGYTF | TGTGCCAGCAGTTTGGGGGGGGCGCGAGGCTACACCTTC
TRBJ2-5 | TRBV5-5 | - | few | CASSLLGLGETQYF | TGTGCCAGCAGCTTACTGGGGTTGGGTGAGACCCAGTACTTC
TRBJ1-1 | TRBV6-5 | - | - | CASREGRNTEAFF | TGTGCCAGCAGGGAAGGGCGGAACACTGAAGCTTTCTTT
TRBJ2-7 | TRBV7-2 | - | - | CASSRVAYEQYF | TGTGCCAGCAGCCGTGTAGCCTACGAGCAGTACTTC
TRBJ1-4 | TRBV6-5 | TRBD1 | - | CASKEGTGFEKLFF | TGTGCCAGCAAGGAGGGGACAGGGTTTGAAAAACTGTTTTTT